These 4 T cell receptor beta chains originate from one sample sequenced in a study of Ad26.COV2.S vaccination and SARS-CoV-2 variants. Treatment noted: some 20 received Ad26.COV2.S at low or high dose, single or two shots; about 5 received placebo; per-sample allocation not given. Specimen acquisition occurred on day 63 following the initial vaccine or placebo injection. Libraries were prepared by immunoSEQ multiplex PCR; TCRdb keeps only in-frame clonotypes and omits some of them. The sample includes about 350,000 clones, roughly 81% of them seen just once. The starting material was peripheral blood, obtained in a trial of Ad26.COV2.S vaccine versus placebo. These receptors were taken from a person aged 18-60 years who received the Ad26.COV2.S COVID-19 vaccine or a placebo.

The chain is built from TRBV7-2 and TRBJ2-3; D might be TRBD1 (6 bases). Trimming left V 5 bases short and J 2 bases short, with 11 bases between. The CDR3 length is 14 residues. In germline, CDR1 is SGHTA, CDR2 FQGNSA. CDR3 nucleotides: TGTGCCAGCAGCATAACAGGGTACACAGATACGCAGTATTTT. Its translation is CASSITGYTDTQYF.

The chain has TRBV10-3 and TRBJ2-5; unclear D gene. Per the germline V gene, CDR1 is ENHRY and CDR2 is SYGVKD. CDR3 length: 13 amino acids. V was pared by 4 bases and J by 2 bases, with 8 bases between. The CDR3 nucleotides read TGTGCCATCAGTGTGGCCGGGCAAGAGACCCAGTACTTC. Translation gives CAISVAGQETQYF.

The chain carries TRBV30 and TRBJ1-3; D might be TRBD1 (5 bases). Trimming cost V 0 bases and J 1 base, with 10 bases left between them. The CDR3 is 15 amino acids. CDR1 is GTSNPN and CDR2 is SVGIG in the germline V gene (reference sequence). The CDR3 is CAWSVGGGSGNTIYF. In DNA, the CDR3 is TGTGCCTGGAGTGTGGGGGGGGGATCTGGAAACACCATATATTTT.

The chain combines TRBV7-8 with TRBJ1-3; D might be TRBD1 (6 bases). This CDR3 has 14 residues. V gave up 3 bases and J gave up 1 base, with 7 bases separating them. Germline CDR1 SGHVS, CDR2 FQNEAQ. The CDR3, as DNA: TGTGCCAGCAGCTTTACAGGGTCTGGAAACACCATATATTTT. This translates into CASSFTGSGNTIYF.